This is a list of T cell receptor beta chains from one sample in a study of blood T cell repertoires in COVID-19. Libraries were prepared by immunoSEQ multiplex PCR; TCRdb keeps only in-frame clonotypes and omits some of them. The sample records about 69,000 clones, about 85% being singletons. The sample consisted of peripheral blood. The receptor source for this set is a man older than 75 with acute or convalescent COVID-19. The CDR3 runs from the conserved cysteine through the conserved F or W. The D gene is left open where the match is weak. Clone size appears in some rows only: once, few, many, or a class for an expanded clone.

CDR3	DNA	size	D	V	J
CASTVPGQGKGYTF	TGTGCCAGCACTGTACCGGGACAGGGAAAAGGCTACACCTTC	.	TRBD1	TRBV6-5	TRBJ1-2
CASSLGWDSNNEQFF	TGCGCCAGCAGCTTAGGATGGGACTCAAACAATGAGCAGTTCTTC	.	.	TRBV5-1	TRBJ2-1
CASSEGLAGVVEQYF	TGTGCCAGCAGCGAAGGACTAGCGGGAGTCGTCGAGCAGTACTTC	.	TRBD2	TRBV11-2	TRBJ2-7
CASSHPGGEQFF	TGTGCCAGCAGCCATCCAGGGGGTGAGCAGTTCTTC	.	TRBD1	TRBV11-2	TRBJ2-1
CASSSLAGGLTGELFF	TGTGCCAGCAGTTCACTAGCGGGAGGACTCACCGGGGAGCTGTTTTTT	.	TRBD2	TRBV27	TRBJ2-2
CASSLAGGPLSNEQFF	TGTGCCAGCAGTTTAGCGGGAGGGCCGCTAAGTAATGAGCAGTTCTTC	.	TRBD2	TRBV11-3	TRBJ2-1
CASSLASGPGEKLFF	TGCGCCAGCAGCTTGGCCTCGGGCCCGGGGGAAAAACTGTTTTTT	.	.	TRBV5-1	TRBJ1-4
CASSPYGDYYGYTF	TGTGCCAGCTCACCATACGGGGACTACTATGGCTACACCTTC	once	.	TRBV18	TRBJ1-2
CASSQRGLGEQYF	TGCGCCAGCAGCCAACGTGGACTAGGCGAGCAGTACTTC	.	TRBD2	TRBV4-3	TRBJ2-7
CASSRTGEGNEQFF	TGTGCCAGCAGCCGTACGGGAGAAGGTAATGAGCAGTTCTTC	once	.	TRBV14	TRBJ2-1
CASSGQAYEQYF	TGTGCCAGCAGTGGACAGGCCTACGAGCAGTACTTC	.	.	TRBV2	TRBJ2-7
CASSLASGGIDEQFF	TGTGCCAGCAGCTTGGCTAGCGGGGGAATAGATGAGCAGTTCTTC	.	TRBD2	TRBV5-6	TRBJ2-1
CASSPGTGRGTQYF	TGTGCCAGCAGCCCAGGGACAGGAAGAGGGACCCAGTACTTC	.	TRBD1	TRBV5-6	TRBJ2-5
CASSAGSGTSYEQYF	TGTGCCAGCAGCGCCGGTAGCGGGACTTCCTACGAGCAGTACTTC	.	TRBD2	TRBV5-4	TRBJ2-7
CASSESGSGIDEQFF	TGTGCCAGCAGTGAAAGCGGGAGCGGCATCGATGAGCAGTTCTTC	once	TRBD2	TRBV2	TRBJ2-1
CASRRTMNTEAFF	TGTGCCAGCCGACGAACTATGAACACTGAAGCTTTCTTT	once	.	TRBV19	TRBJ1-1
CASRTTGTGPDTQYF	TGCGCCAGCAGAACCACCGGGACAGGGCCAGATACGCAGTATTTT	.	TRBD1	TRBV5-1	TRBJ2-3
CASSYPGQGNYGYTF	TGTGCCAGTAGTTATCCGGGACAGGGGAACTATGGCTACACCTTC	.	TRBD1	TRBV19	TRBJ1-2
CASNGAAAGELFF	TGTGCCAGCAACGGAGCCGCGGCCGGGGAGCTGTTTTTT	once	.	TRBV12-3/TRBV12-4	TRBJ2-2
CASSFQGGYEQYF	TGTGCCAGCAGTTTCCAGGGGGGTTACGAGCAGTACTTC	.	.	TRBV12-3/TRBV12-4	TRBJ2-7
CASSYGGREGETQYF	TGTGCCAGCAGTTACGGGGGCAGGGAGGGAGAGACCCAGTACTTC	.	.	TRBV6-5	TRBJ2-5
CAWSGGQGSNQPQHF	TGTGCCTGGAGTGGCGGACAGGGATCCAATCAGCCCCAGCATTTT	medium-sized	TRBD1	TRBV30	TRBJ1-5
CASHRGEDQPQHF	TGTGCCAGTCACCGGGGGGAAGACCAGCCCCAGCATTTT	.	.	TRBV19	TRBJ1-5
CASQKQDRVNTEAFF	TGTGCCAGCCAAAAACAGGACAGGGTGAACACTGAAGCTTTCTTT	few	TRBD1	TRBV27	TRBJ1-1
CASSIVGAKNIQYF	TGTGCCAGTAGTATCGTGGGCGCCAAAAACATTCAGTACTTC	.	.	TRBV19	TRBJ2-4
CGTGRRSTEAFF	TGTGGGACAGGGAGACGGAGCACTGAAGCTTTCTTT	.	TRBD1	TRBV10-2	TRBJ1-1
CASSRGLAGSSYNEQFF	TGTGCCAGCAGTCGTGGACTAGCCGGAAGCTCCTACAATGAGCAGTTCTTC	.	TRBD2	TRBV6-6	TRBJ2-1
CASSLERTSYEQYF	TGTGCCAGCAGCTTAGAGAGGACTTCATACGAGCAGTACTTC	.	.	TRBV5-4	TRBJ2-7
CATSDSRQAYTDTQYF	TGTGCCACCAGTGACAGCCGACAGGCTTACACAGATACGCAGTATTTT	.	.	TRBV24-1	TRBJ2-3
CASSSRTPHNEQFF	TGCGCCAGCAGCTCCCGAACACCACACAATGAGCAGTTCTTC	.	.	TRBV5-1	TRBJ2-1
CASRRDYRTGYEQYF	TGTGCCAGCAGGCGTGACTATAGGACAGGTTACGAGCAGTACTTC	.	TRBD1	TRBV6-5	TRBJ2-7
CASSPGLPFFTF	TGTGCCAGCAGTCCGGGACTCCCTTTTTTCACCTTC	.	.	TRBV27	TRBJ1-2
CATSRERSGNYGYTF	TGTGCCACCAGCAGAGAGAGGAGCGGTAACTATGGCTACACCTTC	.	.	TRBV15	TRBJ1-2
CAISSVYGNEQFF	TGTGCCATCAGTAGCGTCTACGGGAATGAGCAGTTCTTC	.	.	TRBV10-3	TRBJ2-1
CAWSGLGNTEAFF	TGTGCCTGGAGTGGACTGGGGAACACTGAAGCTTTCTTT	once	.	TRBV30	TRBJ1-1
CASSVKGRSTQYF	TGTGCCAGCAGTGTAAAAGGCCGGAGTACGCAGTATTTT	.	.	TRBV7-2	TRBJ2-3
CASSAVTGGYKNIQYF	TGTGCCAGCTCAGCAGTAACAGGGGGCTACAAAAACATTCAGTACTTC	.	TRBD1	TRBV18	TRBJ2-4
CASSQQGYSPLHF	TGTGCCAGCAGCCAACAGGGCTATTCACCCCTCCACTTT	.	.	TRBV14	TRBJ1-6
CASSQTARNSGNTIYF	TGCGCCAGCAGCCAAACAGCCCGAAACTCTGGAAACACCATATATTTT	.	.	TRBV4-1	TRBJ1-3
CASSPGGQLTYEQYF	TGTGCCAGCAGTCCCGGCGGGCAGCTTACCTACGAGCAGTACTTC	.	.	TRBV27	TRBJ2-7
CASSLALAGGETQYF	TGCGCCAGCAGCTTGGCGCTAGCGGGAGGAGAGACCCAGTACTTC	.	TRBD2	TRBV5-1	TRBJ2-5
CASSLAGLAGLIGELFF	TGTGCCAGTAGTCTCGCGGGACTAGCGGGGTTGATCGGGGAGCTGTTTTTT	.	TRBD2	TRBV19	TRBJ2-2
CASSVSGLAGGGTLSTDTQYF	TGTGCCAGCAGTGTTTCGGGACTAGCGGGAGGGGGAACCCTTAGCACAGATACGCAGTATTTT	.	TRBD2	TRBV2	TRBJ2-3
CASSQLRTGTRNTIYF	TGTGCCAGCAGTCAACTTCGGACAGGGACGAGAAACACCATATATTTT	once	TRBD1	TRBV6-6	TRBJ1-3
CASSAGTSGHNEQFF	TGTGCCAGTAGTGCCGGGACTAGCGGGCACAATGAGCAGTTCTTC	.	TRBD2	TRBV19	TRBJ2-1
CASSSQTVSNQPQHF	TGTGCCAGCAGCTCCCAGACAGTTAGCAATCAGCCCCAGCATTTT	few	.	TRBV7-2	TRBJ1-5
CASSSQRLREGRNEQFF	TGTGCCAGCAGCTCACAGAGGCTGCGGGAGGGCCGCAATGAGCAGTTCTTC	.	TRBD2	TRBV11-3	TRBJ2-1